This T cell receptor (beta chain) was captured in a study of OX40 agonist ivuxolimab in advanced cancers. The overall study: Ivuxolimab, an agonist antibody against OX40 (CD134), was given to patients.

TCRdb's copy holds only in-frame clones and misses some; the assay was immunoSEQ multiplex PCR. Counted here are tens of thousands of clones, approximately 89% occurring once; the ten biggest clones make up about 0.6%. V lost 4 bases to trimming and J lost 8 bases; unmatched junction nucleotides: 7. The germline V gene encodes CDR1 SGHKS and CDR2 YYEKEE (reference sequence). This CDR3 comprises 15 residues. The source is an adult with an advanced solid tumor such as melanoma, head and neck, liver or kidney cancer. The V and J genes are TRBV5-5 and TRBJ1-6; 9 bases align to TRBD1. The source material was CD4+ or CD8+ T cells sorted from blood, sampled in a trial of the OX40 agonist ivuxolimab. The CDR3 spells CASSPGGTGYSPLHF. In DNA form, the CDR3 reads TGTGCCAGCAGCCCCGGAGGGACAGGGTATTCACCCCTCCACTTT.